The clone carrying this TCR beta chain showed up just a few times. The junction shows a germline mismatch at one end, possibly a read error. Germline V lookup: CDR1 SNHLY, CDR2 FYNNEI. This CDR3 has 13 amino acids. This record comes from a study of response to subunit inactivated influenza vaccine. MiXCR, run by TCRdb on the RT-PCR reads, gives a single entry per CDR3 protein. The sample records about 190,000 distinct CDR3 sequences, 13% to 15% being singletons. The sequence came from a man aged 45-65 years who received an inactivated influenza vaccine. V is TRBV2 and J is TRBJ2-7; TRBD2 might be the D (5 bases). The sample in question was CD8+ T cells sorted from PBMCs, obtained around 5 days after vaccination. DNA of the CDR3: TGTGCCAGCATTGAAGGGAGTGTCTACGAGCAGTACTTC. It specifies CASIEGSVYEQYF.